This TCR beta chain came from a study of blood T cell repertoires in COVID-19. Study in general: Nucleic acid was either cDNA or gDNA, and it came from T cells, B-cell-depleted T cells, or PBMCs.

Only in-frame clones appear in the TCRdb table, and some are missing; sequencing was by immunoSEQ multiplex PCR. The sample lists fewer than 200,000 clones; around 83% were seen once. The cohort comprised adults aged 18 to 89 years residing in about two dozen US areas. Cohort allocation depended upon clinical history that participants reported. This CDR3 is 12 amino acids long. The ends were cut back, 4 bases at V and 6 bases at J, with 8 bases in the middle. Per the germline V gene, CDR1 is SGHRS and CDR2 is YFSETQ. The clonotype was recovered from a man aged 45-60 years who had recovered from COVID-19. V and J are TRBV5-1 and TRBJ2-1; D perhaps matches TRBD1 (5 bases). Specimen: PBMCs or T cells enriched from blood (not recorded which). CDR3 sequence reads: CASSGAVNEQFF. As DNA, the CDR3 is TGCGCCAGCAGCGGGGCAGTCAATGAGCAGTTCTTC.